This T cell receptor beta chain was found in a study of OX40 agonist ivuxolimab in advanced cancers. Study overall: Hepatocellular carcinoma, melanoma, renal cell or head and neck cancer occurred in dose-escalation patients.

At cycle 4 day 1, cycle 7 day 1, and baseline, blood was sampled. Study-level findings and limits: CD8+ T cells (on average) carried more expanded clones than CD4+ T cells.

The repertoire was sequenced with immunoSEQ multiplex PCR; TCRdb's copy has only in-frame clones and lacks some. The sample includes roughly 20,000 clones, around three quarters of them seen just once. The CDR3 totals 12 residues. V gave up 3 bases and J gave up 6 bases, with 8 bases separating them. Germline V gene data show CDR1 as MNHEY and CDR2 as SMNVEV (reference sequence). This clone has just a few counts. Its matching antigen is unknown. Different DNA sequences within this sample yield the same CDR3. This sequence was found in an adult with an advanced solid tumor such as melanoma, head and neck, liver or kidney cancer. The sequencing used CD4+ or CD8+ T cells sorted from blood, collected in a trial of the OX40 agonist ivuxolimab. The V gene is TRBV27, the J gene TRBJ1-2; tentative D call: TRBD1 (5 bases). As DNA, the CDR3 is TGTGCCAGCAGTTTGGGGGGTAATGGCTACACCTTC. Translating it yields CASSLGGNGYTF.